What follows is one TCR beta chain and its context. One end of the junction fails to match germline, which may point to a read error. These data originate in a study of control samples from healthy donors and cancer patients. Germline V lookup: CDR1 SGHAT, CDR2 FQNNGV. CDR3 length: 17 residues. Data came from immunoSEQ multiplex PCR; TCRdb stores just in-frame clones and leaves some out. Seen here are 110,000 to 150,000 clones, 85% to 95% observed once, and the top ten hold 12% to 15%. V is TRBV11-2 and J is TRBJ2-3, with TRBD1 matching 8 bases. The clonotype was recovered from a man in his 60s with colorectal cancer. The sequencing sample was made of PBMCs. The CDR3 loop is CASSLEDRDWVTDTQYF. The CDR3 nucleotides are TGTGCCAGCAGCCTAGAGGACAGGGACTGGGTGACAGATACGCAGTATTTT.